The subject of this entry is one T cell receptor (beta chain). As yet, its antigen is unknown. Using immunoSEQ multiplex PCR, the repertoire was profiled, and TCRdb retains in-frame clones only, with some absent. The data show around 250,000 clones, roughly 74% seen once. The entry originates in a study of cytotoxic CD8 clonotypes in ibrutinib-treated CLL. On the study more broadly: After treatment lasting a median 12 months, range 6 to 36, response samples were collected.

Overall study findings and caveats: Public clonotypes, an uncommon group, contracted or remained stable on treatment.

CDR1 and CDR2 from the germline V gene are SGHRS and YFSETQ. V was cut by 0 bases and J by 0 bases, with 9 bases left in between. The CDR3 loop spans 15 amino acids. V gene TRBV5-1 combines with J gene TRBJ2-5; no clear D. Sequenced material: PBMCs, taken after 24 months of ibrutinib treatment. This TCR derives from a human donor with chronic lymphocytic leukemia. In DNA form, the CDR3 reads TGCGCCAGCAGCTTGGAACCCTTGTACCAAGAGACCCAGTACTTC. Protein sequence: CASSLEPLYQETQYF.